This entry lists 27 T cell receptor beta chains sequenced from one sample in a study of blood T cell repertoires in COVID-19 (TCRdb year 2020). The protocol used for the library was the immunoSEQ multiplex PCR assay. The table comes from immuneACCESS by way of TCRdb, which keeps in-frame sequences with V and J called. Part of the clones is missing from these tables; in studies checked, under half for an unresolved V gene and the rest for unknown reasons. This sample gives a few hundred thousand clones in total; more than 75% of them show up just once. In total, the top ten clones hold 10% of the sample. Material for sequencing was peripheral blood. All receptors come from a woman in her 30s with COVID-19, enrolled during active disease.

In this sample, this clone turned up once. CDR3 sequence (DNA): TGCGCCAGCAGCTTCTTTGACAGGGGGCGGGATGAGCAGTTCTTC. Protein sequence: CASSFFDRGRDEQFF. The J gene is TRBJ2-1, the V gene TRBV5-1; 10 bases line up with TRBD1. Trimming cost V 2 bases and J 8 bases; bases outside gene matches: 7. The CDR3 runs 15 residues. CDR1 is SGHRS, CDR2 YFSETQ, per germline. Full variable domain (outside the CDR3, taken from reference TRBV5-1 and TRBJ2-1): KAGVTQTPRYLIKTRGQQVTLSCSPISGHRSVSWYQQTPGQGLQFLFEYFSETQRNKGNFPGRFSGRQFSNSRSEMNVSTLELGDSALYLCASSFFDRGRDEQFFGPGTRLTVL.

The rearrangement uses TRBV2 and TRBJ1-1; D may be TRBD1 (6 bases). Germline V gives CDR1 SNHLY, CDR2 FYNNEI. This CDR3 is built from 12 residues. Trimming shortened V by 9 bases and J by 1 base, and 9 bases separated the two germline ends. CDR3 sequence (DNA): TGTGCCAGTCAGACAGGGAACACTGAAGCTTTCTTT. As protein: CASQTGNTEAFF.

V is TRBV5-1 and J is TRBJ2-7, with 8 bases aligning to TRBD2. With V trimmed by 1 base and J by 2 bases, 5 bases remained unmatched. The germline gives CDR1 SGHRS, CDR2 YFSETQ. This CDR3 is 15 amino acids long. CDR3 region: CASSLFPAGAYEQYF. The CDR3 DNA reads TGCGCCAGCAGCTTGTTTCCAGCGGGGGCCTACGAGCAGTACTTC.

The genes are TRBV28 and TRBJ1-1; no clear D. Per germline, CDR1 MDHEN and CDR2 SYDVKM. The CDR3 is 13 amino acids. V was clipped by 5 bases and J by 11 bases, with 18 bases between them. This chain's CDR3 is CASSPPLPRSAFF. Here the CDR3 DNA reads TGTGCCAGCAGTCCCCCCCTCCCCCGGTCGGCTTTCTTT.

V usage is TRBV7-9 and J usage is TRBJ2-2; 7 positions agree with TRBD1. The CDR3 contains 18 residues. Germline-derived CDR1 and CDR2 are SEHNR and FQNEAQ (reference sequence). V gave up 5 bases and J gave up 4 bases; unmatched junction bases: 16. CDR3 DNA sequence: TGTGCCAGCAGCCCCTTGACAGGGAAGGTTCGGGGCACCGGGGAGCTGTTTTTT. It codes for CASSPLTGKVRGTGELFF.

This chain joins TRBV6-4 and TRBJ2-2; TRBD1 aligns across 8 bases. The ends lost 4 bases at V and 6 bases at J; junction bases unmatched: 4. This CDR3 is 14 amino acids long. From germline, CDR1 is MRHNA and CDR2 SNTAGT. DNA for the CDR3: TGTGCCAGCAGTGTCATACAGGGGGCCGGGGAGCTGTTTTTT. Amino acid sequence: CASSVIQGAGELFF.

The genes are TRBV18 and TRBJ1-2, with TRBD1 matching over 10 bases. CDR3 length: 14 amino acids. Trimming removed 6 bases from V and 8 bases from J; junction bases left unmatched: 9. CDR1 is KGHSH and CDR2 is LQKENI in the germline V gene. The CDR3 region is CASSNRDRGNGYTF. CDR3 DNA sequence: TGTGCCAGCTCCAATAGGGACAGGGGAAACGGCTACACCTTC. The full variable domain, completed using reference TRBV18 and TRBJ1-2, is NAGVMQNPRHLVRRRGQEARLRCSPMKGHSHVYWYRQLPEEGLKFMVYLQKENIIDESGMPKERFSAEFPKEGPSILRIQQVVRGDSAAYFCASSNRDRGNGYTFGSGTRLTVV.

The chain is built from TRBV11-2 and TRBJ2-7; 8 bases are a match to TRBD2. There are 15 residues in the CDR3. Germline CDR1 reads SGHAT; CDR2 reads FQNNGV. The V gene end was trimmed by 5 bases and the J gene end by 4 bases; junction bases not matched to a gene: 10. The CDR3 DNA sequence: TGTGCCAGCAGCCCTGATACGGGAGGGCCGTACGAGCAGTACTTC. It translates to CASSPDTGGPYEQYF. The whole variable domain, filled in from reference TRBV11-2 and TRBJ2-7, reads EAGVAQSPRYKIIEKRQSVAFWCNPISGHATLYWYQQILGQGPKLLIQFQNNGVVDDSQLPKDRFSAERLKGVDSTLKIQPAKLEDSAVYLCASSPDTGGPYEQYFGPGTRLTVT.

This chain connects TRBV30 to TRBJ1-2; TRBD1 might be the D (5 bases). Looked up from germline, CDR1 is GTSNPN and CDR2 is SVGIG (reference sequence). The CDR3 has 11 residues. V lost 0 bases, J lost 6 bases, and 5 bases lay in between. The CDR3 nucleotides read TGTGCCTGGAGTGTAGGGGATGGCTACACCTTC. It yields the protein CAWSVGDGYTF.

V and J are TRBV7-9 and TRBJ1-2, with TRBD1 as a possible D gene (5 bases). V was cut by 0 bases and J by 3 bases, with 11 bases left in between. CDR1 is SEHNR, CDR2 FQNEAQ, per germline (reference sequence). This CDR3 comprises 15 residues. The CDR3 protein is CASSLAAREDYGYTF. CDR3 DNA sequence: TGTGCCAGCAGCTTAGCGGCCAGGGAGGACTATGGCTACACCTTC.

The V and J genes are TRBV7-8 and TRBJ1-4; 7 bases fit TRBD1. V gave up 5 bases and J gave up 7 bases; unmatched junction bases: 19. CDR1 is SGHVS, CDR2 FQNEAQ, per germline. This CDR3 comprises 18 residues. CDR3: CASSLEDGGGDSGEKLFF. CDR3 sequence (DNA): TGTGCCAGCAGCCTAGAGGATGGGGGTGGGGACAGCGGTGAAAAACTGTTTTTT.

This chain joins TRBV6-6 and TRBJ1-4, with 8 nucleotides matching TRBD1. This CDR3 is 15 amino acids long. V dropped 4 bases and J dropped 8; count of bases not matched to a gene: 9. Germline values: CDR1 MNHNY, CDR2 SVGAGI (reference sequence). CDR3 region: CASSSQGQAGEKLFF. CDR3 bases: TGTGCCAGCAGTTCCCAGGGACAGGCGGGGGAAAAACTGTTTTTT.

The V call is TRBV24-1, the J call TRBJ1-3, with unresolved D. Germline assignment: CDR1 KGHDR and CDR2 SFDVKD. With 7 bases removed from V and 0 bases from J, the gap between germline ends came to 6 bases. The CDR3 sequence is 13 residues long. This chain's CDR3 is CATRQNSGNTIYF. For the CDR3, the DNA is TGTGCCACCAGGCAGAACTCTGGAAACACCATATATTTT.

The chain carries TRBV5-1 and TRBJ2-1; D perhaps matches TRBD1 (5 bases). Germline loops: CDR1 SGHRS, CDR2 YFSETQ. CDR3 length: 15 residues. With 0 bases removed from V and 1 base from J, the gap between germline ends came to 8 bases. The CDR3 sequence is CASSLARQSYNEQFF. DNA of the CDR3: TGCGCCAGCAGCTTGGCCCGACAGTCCTACAATGAGCAGTTCTTC.

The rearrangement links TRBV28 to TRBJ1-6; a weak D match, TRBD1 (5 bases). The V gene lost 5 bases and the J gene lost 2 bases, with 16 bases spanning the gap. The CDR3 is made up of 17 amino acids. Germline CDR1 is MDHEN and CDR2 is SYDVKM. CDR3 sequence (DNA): TGTGCCAGCAGTACGTTCAGGGAGGGGACCTATAATTCACCCCTCCACTTT. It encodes CASSTFREGTYNSPLHF.

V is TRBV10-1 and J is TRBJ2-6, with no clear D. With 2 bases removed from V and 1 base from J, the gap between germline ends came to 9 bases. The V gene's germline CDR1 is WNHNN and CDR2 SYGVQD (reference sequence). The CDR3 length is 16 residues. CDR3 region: CASSEGKESGANVLTF. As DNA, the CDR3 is TGCGCCAGCAGTGAGGGCAAGGAGTCTGGGGCCAACGTCCTGACTTTC.

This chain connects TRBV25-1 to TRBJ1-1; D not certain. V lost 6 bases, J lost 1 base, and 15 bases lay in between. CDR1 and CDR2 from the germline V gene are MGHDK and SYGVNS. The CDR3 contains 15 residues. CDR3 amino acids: CASRAAKNTNTEAFF. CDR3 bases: TGTGCCAGCAGGGCCGCAAAAAATACGAACACTGAAGCTTTCTTT.

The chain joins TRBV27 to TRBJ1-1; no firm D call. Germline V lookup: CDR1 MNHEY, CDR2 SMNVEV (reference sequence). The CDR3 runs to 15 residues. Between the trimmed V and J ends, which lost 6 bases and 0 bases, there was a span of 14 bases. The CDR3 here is CASRRSGLMNTEAFF. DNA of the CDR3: TGTGCCAGCAGGCGATCTGGGCTCATGAACACTGAAGCTTTCTTT.

The CDR3 sequence: CSASQPAGGPTGELFF. The CDR3 nucleotides read TGCAGTGCTAGTCAGCCAGCGGGAGGGCCCACCGGGGAGCTGTTTTTT. The V gene is TRBV20-1, the J gene TRBJ2-2, with 10 nucleotides matching TRBD2. From germline, CDR1 is DFQATT and CDR2 SNEGSKA (reference sequence). Trimming took 3 bases from V and 4 from J; bases not matched to a gene: 8. The CDR3 is 16 residues long.

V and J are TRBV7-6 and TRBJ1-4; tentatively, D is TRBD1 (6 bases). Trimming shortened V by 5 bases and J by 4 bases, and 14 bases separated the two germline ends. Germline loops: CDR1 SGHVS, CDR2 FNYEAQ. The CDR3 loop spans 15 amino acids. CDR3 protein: CASSAGQLYNEKLFF. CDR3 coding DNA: TGTGCCAGCAGCGCTGGACAGCTTTATAATGAAAAACTGTTTTTT.

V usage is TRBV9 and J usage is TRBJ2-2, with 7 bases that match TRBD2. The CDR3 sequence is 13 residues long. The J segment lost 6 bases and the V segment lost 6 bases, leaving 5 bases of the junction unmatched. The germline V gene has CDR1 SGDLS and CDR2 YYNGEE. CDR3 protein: CASTGLVPGELFF. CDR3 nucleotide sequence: TGTGCCAGCACCGGACTAGTCCCCGGGGAGCTGTTTTTT.

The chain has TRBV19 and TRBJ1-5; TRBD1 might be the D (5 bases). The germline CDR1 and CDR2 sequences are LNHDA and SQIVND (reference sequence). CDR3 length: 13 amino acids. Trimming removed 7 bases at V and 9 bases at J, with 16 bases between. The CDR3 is CASTQQASGPQHF. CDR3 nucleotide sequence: TGTGCCAGTACCCAACAGGCGTCAGGGCCCCAGCATTTT.

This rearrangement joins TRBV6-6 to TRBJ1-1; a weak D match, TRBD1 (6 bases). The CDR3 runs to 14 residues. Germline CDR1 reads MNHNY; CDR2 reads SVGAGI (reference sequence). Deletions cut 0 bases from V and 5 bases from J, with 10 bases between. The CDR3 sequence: CASSYSPGTTEAFF. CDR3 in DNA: TGTGCCAGCAGTTACTCGCCAGGGACAACTGAAGCTTTCTTT.

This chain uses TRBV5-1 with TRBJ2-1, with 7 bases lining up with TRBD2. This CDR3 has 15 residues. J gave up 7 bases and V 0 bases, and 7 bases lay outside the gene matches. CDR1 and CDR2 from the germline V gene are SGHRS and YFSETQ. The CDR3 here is CASSLAGGSINEQFF. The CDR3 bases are TGCGCCAGCAGCTTGGCCGGGGGGAGCATTAATGAGCAGTTCTTC.

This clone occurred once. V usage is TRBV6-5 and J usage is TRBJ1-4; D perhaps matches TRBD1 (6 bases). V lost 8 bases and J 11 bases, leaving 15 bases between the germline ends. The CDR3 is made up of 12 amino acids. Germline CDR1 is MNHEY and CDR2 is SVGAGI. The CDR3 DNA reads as TGTGCCAGCGGACAGTCCTTGTCTAAACTGTTTTTT. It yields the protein CASGQSLSKLFF.

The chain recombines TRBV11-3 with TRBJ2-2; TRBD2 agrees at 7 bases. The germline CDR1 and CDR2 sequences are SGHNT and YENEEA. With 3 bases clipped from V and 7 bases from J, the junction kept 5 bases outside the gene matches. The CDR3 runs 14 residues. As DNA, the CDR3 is TGTGCCAGCAGCTTGAGAGCGGGAATCGGGGAGCTGTTTTTT. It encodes CASSLRAGIGELFF.

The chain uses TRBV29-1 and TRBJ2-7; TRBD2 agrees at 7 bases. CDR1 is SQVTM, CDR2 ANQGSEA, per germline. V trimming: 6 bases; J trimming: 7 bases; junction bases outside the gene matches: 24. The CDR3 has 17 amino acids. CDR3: CSVVAGFPKAPAGEQYF. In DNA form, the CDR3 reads TGCAGCGTGGTGGCAGGGTTCCCCAAGGCCCCAGCGGGAGAGCAGTACTTC.